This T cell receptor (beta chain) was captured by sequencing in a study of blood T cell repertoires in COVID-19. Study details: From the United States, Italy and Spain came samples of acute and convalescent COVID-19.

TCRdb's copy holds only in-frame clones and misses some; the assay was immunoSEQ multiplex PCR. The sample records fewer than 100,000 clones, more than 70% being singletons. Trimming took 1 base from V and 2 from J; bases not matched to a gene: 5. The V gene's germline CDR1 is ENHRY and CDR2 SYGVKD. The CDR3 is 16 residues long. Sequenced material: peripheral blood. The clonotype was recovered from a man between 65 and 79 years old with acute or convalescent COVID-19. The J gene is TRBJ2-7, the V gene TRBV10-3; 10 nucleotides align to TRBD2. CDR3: CAISEFSGTSAYEQYF. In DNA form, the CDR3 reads TGTGCCATCAGTGAGTTCTCCGGGACTAGCGCCTACGAGCAGTACTTC.